Below are 29 T cell receptor beta chains sequenced from a single sample in a study of T cell changes during pregnancy in multiple sclerosis. Sequencing used immunoSEQ multiplex PCR; TCRdb keeps in-frame clones, though not all of them. The table shows around 46,000 clones, with 85% to 90% occurring only once. Sequencing used CD8+ T cells from peripheral blood mononuclear cells, obtained in the second trimester of pregnancy. These receptors were taken from a female donor with multiple sclerosis, enrolled in a pregnancy study.

This chain links TRBV6-1 with TRBJ1-1; maybe TRBD1 (5 bases). This CDR3 has 13 amino acids. V was pared by 6 bases and J by 10 bases, with 18 bases between. Germline V gene sequence: CDR1 MNHNS, CDR2 SASEGT. The CDR3 region has the DNA TGTGCCAGCAGGCGAAGGGGCGAGTCGGGAGCTTTCTTT. It codes for CASRRRGESGAFF.

The genes are TRBV5-6 and TRBJ2-5, with D possibly TRBD1 on 6 matching bases. CDR1 is SGHDT, CDR2 YYEEEE, per germline. This CDR3 comprises 14 residues. V lost 2 bases and J lost 1, with 9 bases in between. CDR3 DNA: TGTGCCAGCAGCTTCGGACAGAGCCAAGAGACCCAGTACTTC. Encoded protein: CASSFGQSQETQYF.

The V call is TRBV6-5, the J call TRBJ1-1; 8 nucleotides agree with TRBD1. Trimming removed 0 bases from V and 1 base from J; junction bases left unmatched: 1. The CDR3 sequence is 15 residues long. Germline CDR1 and CDR2: MNHEY and SVGAGI. In DNA form, the CDR3 reads TGTGCCAGCAGTTACTCCAGGGGGCCGAACACTGAAGCTTTCTTT. Protein product: CASSYSRGPNTEAFF.

This chain joins TRBV6-5 and TRBJ2-4; 8 bases map to TRBD2. V lost 6 bases, J lost 11 bases, and 9 bases stayed unmatched. CDR1 and CDR2 (germline): MNHEY, SVGAGI. The CDR3 contains 13 residues. The CDR3 DNA sequence: TGTGCCAGCAGCCCGACTGACGGGGGGGTTCAGTACTTC. Protein sequence: CASSPTDGGVQYF.

This clone was counted a single time. The chain combines TRBV9 with TRBJ2-7; TRBD1 matches at 8 bases. The CDR3 loop spans 14 amino acids. Germline CDR1 and CDR2: SGDLS and YYNGEE. The V gene end was trimmed by 3 bases and the J gene end by 2 bases; junction bases not matched to a gene: 4. The CDR3 DNA follows: TGTGCCAGCAGCGGGGACAGGAATCCCTACGAGCAGTACTTC. It translates to CASSGDRNPYEQYF.

This clone was detected once. The chain uses TRBV27 and TRBJ2-7; D is possibly TRBD2 (6 bases). The length of the CDR3 is 15 residues. The germline V gene has CDR1 MNHEY and CDR2 SMNVEV (reference sequence). Trimming shortened V by 2 bases and J by 2 bases, and 13 bases separated the two germline ends. CDR3 residues: CASSLMAGPAYEQYF. The CDR3 coding sequence is TGTGCCAGCAGTTTAATGGCGGGGCCCGCCTACGAGCAGTACTTC.

This chain links TRBV13 with TRBJ1-1; D not certain. This CDR3 region has 13 residues. Germline loops: CDR1 PRHDT, CDR2 FYEKMQ (reference sequence). Trimming cost V 5 bases and J 6 bases, with 13 bases left between them. The CDR3 loop is CASSVTVDSEAFF. In nucleotides, the CDR3 is TGTGCCAGCAGCGTAACGGTGGACTCTGAAGCTTTCTTT.

The V gene is TRBV10-3, the J gene TRBJ1-2; D is ambiguous. Trimming removed 11 bases from V and 8 bases from J, with 24 bases in between. Germline V gene lookup returns CDR1 ENHRY and CDR2 SYGVKD. The CDR3 has 14 amino acids. The CDR3 DNA reads as TGTGCCGCTACATACGCTTTGGGCCCCGCCGGCTACACCTTC. This sequence encodes CAATYALGPAGYTF.

The rearrangement uses TRBV5-1 and TRBJ1-5; D is ambiguous. CDR1 and CDR2 from the germline V gene are SGHRS and YFSETQ. The CDR3 length is 14 residues. V was cut by 7 bases and J by 9 bases, with 20 bases left in between. The CDR3 sequence: CASRPGLRAGPQHF. The DNA of the CDR3 is TGCGCCAGCCGTCCGGGTCTGCGGGCGGGGCCCCAGCATTTT.

The chain links TRBV29-1 to TRBJ1-1; D is ambiguous. V was shortened by 5 bases and J by 1 base, with 5 bases between the two germline ends. The CDR3 runs 11 residues. Germline CDR1 reads SQVTM; CDR2 reads ANQGSEA. This chain's CDR3 is CSVYRNTEAFF. CDR3 DNA: TGCAGCGTTTACAGGAACACTGAAGCTTTCTTT.

The chain links TRBV4-1 to TRBJ2-3; 11 positions agree with TRBD2. The CDR3 spans 16 residues. The germline V gene has CDR1 MGHRA and CDR2 YSYEKL. J gave up 2 bases and V 5 bases, and 6 bases lay outside the gene matches. CDR3 bases: TGCGCCAGCAGCAAAACTAGCGGGGGCTCCACAGATACGCAGTATTTT. This sequence encodes CASSKTSGGSTDTQYF.

As to this clone: Different DNA sequences within this sample yield the same CDR3. The chain is built from TRBV13 and TRBJ2-7; TRBD1 might be the D (6 bases). Germline CDR1 is PRHDT and CDR2 is FYEKMQ (reference sequence). The CDR3 contains 14 residues. V shed 0 bases and J shed 1 base, with 7 bases lying between them. The CDR3 region has the DNA TGTGCCAGCAGCTTAGGGGACAGTTCCTACGAGCAGTACTTC. Its translation: CASSLGDSSYEQYF.

This clone was seen a few times. J is TRBJ2-1 and V is TRBV7-8, with 10 bases that match TRBD2. This CDR3 has 17 residues. J lost 0 bases, V lost 7 bases, and 9 bases had no gene match. Germline CDR1 reads SGHVS; CDR2 reads FQNEAQ. In DNA form, the CDR3 reads TGTGCCAGCACGGGGTGGACTAGCGGCGACTCCTACAATGAGCAGTTCTTC. It codes for CASTGWTSGDSYNEQFF.

The chain carries TRBV6-1 and TRBJ1-1; no firm D call. Trimming pared 2 bases from V and 5 bases from J, leaving 12 bases between. Germline V gene sequence: CDR1 MNHNS, CDR2 SASEGT. There are 14 residues in the CDR3. For the CDR3, the DNA is TGTGCCAGCAGTGAAATCGAGGGATCGACTGAAGCTTTCTTT. Translation gives CASSEIEGSTEAFF.

The chain has TRBV7-9 and TRBJ2-2; unclear D gene. The CDR3 is 13 residues long. From germline, CDR1 is SEHNR and CDR2 FQNEAQ (reference sequence). The V end was cut by 3 bases, the J end by 4 bases, with 6 bases between. CDR3 in DNA: TGTGCCAGCAGCTTGTCGAGCACCGGGGAGCTGTTTTTT. Translated: CASSLSSTGELFF.

The chain uses TRBV19 and TRBJ2-7, with 14 bases fitting TRBD2. The CDR3 runs 16 residues. V dropped 6 bases and J dropped 0; count of bases not matched to a gene: 4. The V gene's germline CDR1 is LNHDA and CDR2 SQIVND (reference sequence). The CDR3 reads CASSKGTSGSSYEQYF. The CDR3 nucleotides are TGTGCCAGTAGCAAAGGGACTAGCGGGAGCTCCTACGAGCAGTACTTC.

The chain combines TRBV27 with TRBJ2-7, with D perhaps matching TRBD1 (5 bases). CDR1 is MNHEY, CDR2 SMNVEV, per germline (reference sequence). V was pared by 11 bases and J by 2 bases, with 16 bases between. The CDR3 has 13 residues. DNA for the CDR3: TGTGCCGTAGCTCCAGGGTTTGCCTACGAGCAGTACTTC. Its translation is CAVAPGFAYEQYF.

The rearrangement uses TRBV2 and TRBJ1-4; 8 positions agree with TRBD1. J lost 5 bases, V lost 7 bases, and 6 bases had no gene match. This CDR3 has 14 residues. Germline CDR1 and CDR2: SNHLY and FYNNEI. The CDR3 region is CASTQDRANEKLFF. CDR3 coding DNA: TGTGCCAGCACCCAGGACAGGGCGAATGAAAAACTGTTTTTT.

This chain connects TRBV14 to TRBJ2-3, with 8 bases identical to TRBD1. CDR3 length: 17 amino acids. The J segment lost 3 bases and the V segment lost 3 bases, leaving 11 bases of the junction unmatched. Germline assignment: CDR1 SGHDN and CDR2 FVKESK. The CDR3 sequence: CASSHATGARLTDTQYF. CDR3 nucleotide sequence: TGTGCCAGCAGCCACGCGACAGGGGCCAGATTGACAGATACGCAGTATTTT.

The chain recombines TRBV7-6 with TRBJ1-6; a weak D match, TRBD1 (5 bases). The CDR3 consists of 15 residues. V lost 5 bases and J lost 10, with 18 bases in between. Germline CDR1 reads SGHVS; CDR2 reads FNYEAQ. The CDR3 spells CASSALLGPDSPLHF. DNA for the CDR3: TGTGCCAGCAGCGCCTTATTGGGGCCGGACTCACCCCTCCACTTT.

The chain uses TRBV5-4 and TRBJ1-2; maybe TRBD1 (6 bases). This CDR3 contains 13 residues. Trimming cost V 4 bases and J 4 bases, with 11 bases left between them. The V gene's germline CDR1 is SGHNT and CDR2 YYREEE (reference sequence). The CDR3 loop is CASSGRDTYGYTF. The CDR3 nucleotides read TGTGCCAGCAGCGGACGGGACACCTATGGCTACACCTTC.

The CDR3 nucleotides are TGCGCCAGCAGCGGAGGGGGCGCCTCCTACGAGCAGTACTTC. Protein: CASSGGGASYEQYF. The chain carries TRBV5-1 and TRBJ2-7; D is possibly TRBD1 (7 bases). The CDR3 extends over 14 amino acids. Germline V gene sequence: CDR1 SGHRS, CDR2 YFSETQ. V was clipped by 4 bases and J by 0 bases, with 11 bases between them.

This chain links TRBV7-2 with TRBJ2-1; 8 positions match TRBD2. V lost 5 bases to trimming and J lost 7 bases; unmatched junction nucleotides: 10. Germline V lookup: CDR1 SGHTA, CDR2 FQGNSA. The CDR3 runs to 15 residues. The CDR3 loop is CASSISGGGSNEQFF. DNA for the CDR3: TGTGCCAGCAGCATCTCTGGCGGGGGGTCGAATGAGCAGTTCTTC.

The chain couples TRBV19 to TRBJ1-1; D is uncertain. CDR1 is LNHDA, CDR2 SQIVND, per germline (reference sequence). The CDR3 contains 15 residues. V lost 3 bases and J 1 base, leaving 12 bases between the germline ends. The CDR3: CASSIFLTPNTEAFF. The CDR3 DNA reads as TGTGCCAGTAGTATCTTCCTTACACCGAACACTGAAGCTTTCTTT.

This clone was seen once. V usage is TRBV2 and J usage is TRBJ2-5; 10 bases align to TRBD2. This CDR3 has 17 amino acids. The ends lost 8 bases at V and 3 bases at J; junction bases unmatched: 15. Germline V lookup: CDR1 SNHLY, CDR2 FYNNEI. As DNA, the CDR3 is TGTGCCAGCCCCGGATCGGCCCCTCTAGCGGGGGAAGAGACCCAGTACTTC. Translated, it gives CASPGSAPLAGEETQYF.

J is TRBJ2-3 and V is TRBV30; no reliable D call. This CDR3 spans 14 amino acids. Trimming stripped 8 bases from V and 4 bases from J, with 19 bases between. Germline V CDR1 and CDR2: GTSNPN, SVGIG (reference sequence). The CDR3 protein is CAGEEAEGSDTQYF. The CDR3 nucleotides read TGTGCCGGCGAAGAGGCGGAAGGATCAGATACGCAGTATTTT.

As to this clone: Germline is not matched at one junction end, which may reflect a read error. The chain employs TRBV4-1 and TRBJ1-1, with TRBD1 as a possible D gene (6 bases). The germline V gene has CDR1 MGHRA and CDR2 YSYEKL. The CDR3 loop spans 11 amino acids. CDR3 loop: CASSKGPDRTF. The CDR3, as DNA: TGCGCCAGCAGCAAGGGGCCCGACAGGACGTTT.

This clone has more than one count but fewer than ten. V is TRBV5-6 and J is TRBJ1-1, with unresolved D. The V and J ends lost 2 bases and 7 bases respectively, with 9 bases between them. The CDR3 is made up of 12 amino acids. The germline CDR1 and CDR2 sequences are SGHDT and YYEEEE. The CDR3 loop reads CASSFGSGEAFF. Written as DNA, the CDR3 is TGTGCCAGCAGCTTTGGCAGTGGTGAAGCTTTCTTT. Full variable domain (remainder filled in from reference TRBV5-6 and TRBJ1-1): DAGVTQSPTHLIKTRGQQVTLRCSPKSGHDTVSWYQQALGQGPQFIFQYYEEEERQRGNFPDRFSGHQFPNYSSELNVNALLLGDSALYLCASSFGSGEAFFGQGTRLTVV.

The rearrangement joins TRBV6-5 to TRBJ1-5, with D tentatively TRBD1 (5 bases). This CDR3 contains 15 residues. Trimming removed 6 bases from V and 1 base from J, with 13 bases in between. Germline CDR1 and CDR2: MNHEY and SVGAGI. CDR3 DNA: TGTGCCAGCAGCACCACCGGGGGGAGCAATCAGCCCCAGCATTTT. It translates to CASSTTGGSNQPQHF.